The present T cell receptor beta chain was sequenced within a study of T cells in Graves' hyperthyroidism and ophthalmopathy. Per germline, CDR1 SNHLY and CDR2 FYNNEI. The ends were cut back, 1 base at V and 3 bases at J, with 10 bases in the middle. This CDR3 comprises 14 residues. Used for diagnoses were clinical symptoms, serum thyroxine and TRAb, thyroid ultrasound and orbital computed tomography. This clonotype was counted many times. There were TCR beta CDR3 regions amplified from RNA transcripts. An initial round of RT-PCR targeting the TCR CDR3 relied on the HTBI primer set. MiXCR, applied by TCRdb to the multiplex PCR reads, yields one record per CDR3 protein. Among roughly 700,000 distinct CDR3 sequences listed, roughly 17% were seen once.

The sequencing input was blood. The V call is TRBV2, the J call TRBJ2-7; maybe TRBD1 (5 bases). This clonotype was obtained from a man in his fifties or sixties with Graves' hyperthyroidism. CDR3 loop: CASSEEGAGYEQYF. CDR3 sequence (DNA): TGTGCCAGCAGTGAAGAAGGGGCCGGCTACGAGCAGTACTTC.